The entry below describes one T cell receptor (beta chain). These data are taken from a study of beta chain features in type 1 diabetes. The sequenced template was cDNA made from the entire isolated RNA. For naive, central memory and regulatory T cell samples, reads averaged around 3.8 million. Sequencing was performed with immunoSEQ multiplex PCR; in TCRdb, only in-frame clones are kept and a portion is missing. The sample holds hundreds of thousands of clones, 14% seen once. The CDR3 loop spans 13 amino acids. Trimming stripped 6 bases from V and 17 bases from J, with 20 bases between. Per the germline V gene, CDR1 is MNHNY and CDR2 is SVGAGI (reference sequence).

Sequenced input: central memory CD4+ T cells from blood. The chain couples TRBV6-6 to TRBJ1-6; no clear D gene. The TCR originated in a man aged 25 to 45 in good health. CDR3 DNA: TGTGCCAGCAGCACCCCAGGTGCCTTCACCGTCCACTTT. Its translation is CASSTPGAFTVHF.